A single sample is the source of the 7 T cell receptor beta chains below, sequenced in a study of blood T cell repertoires in COVID-19. Produced via immunoSEQ multiplex PCR; TCRdb's table is partial and in-frame only. The table lists roughly 190,000 clones, 76% of them singletons. The source material was PBMCs or T cells enriched from blood (not recorded which). These receptor sequences come from a woman aged 45 to 65 with acute COVID-19.

This clone has only one observation. The rearrangement uses TRBV3-1 (or the pseudogene TRBV3-2) and TRBJ1-5, with a possible D match to TRBD1 (6 bases). The CDR3 spans 14 residues. Trimming shortened V by 5 bases and J by 3 bases, and 11 bases separated the two germline ends. Germline V gene data show CDR1 as LGHDT and CDR2 as YNNKEL (reference sequence). The CDR3 DNA is TGTGCCAGCAGCACCGGACAGTACAATCAGCCCCAGCATTTT. Protein product: CASSTGQYNQPQHF.

The J gene is TRBJ1-5, the V gene TRBV4-1; D gene unclear. The V gene's germline CDR1 is MGHRA and CDR2 YSYEKL. The V and J ends lost 1 base and 10 bases respectively, with 5 bases between them. The CDR3 loop spans 11 amino acids. CDR3 bases: TGCGCCAGCAGCCAAGGCGGCCCCCAGCATTTT. It yields the protein CASSQGGPQHF.

The rearrangement uses TRBV19 and TRBJ2-1; 7 bases map to TRBD1. The CDR3 runs 14 residues. Germline V CDR1 and CDR2: LNHDA, SQIVND (reference sequence). Unmatched junction bases numbered 5, after V lost 7 bases and J lost 2 bases. Here the CDR3 reads CASMRDSAYNEQFF. Here the CDR3 DNA reads TGTGCCAGTATGAGGGACAGTGCCTACAATGAGCAGTTCTTC.

This sequence joins TRBV3-1 (or the pseudogene TRBV3-2) and TRBJ2-1, with 9 positions matching TRBD2. CDR3 length: 19 amino acids. Germline V gives CDR1 LGHDT, CDR2 YNNKEL (reference sequence). J gave up 6 bases and V 1 base, and 16 bases lay outside the gene matches. CDR3 nucleotide sequence: TGTGCCAGCAGCCAAGCGGAGAAGCCTAGCGGGGTTGGGGCCAATGAGCAGTTCTTC. Residues: CASSQAEKPSGVGANEQFF.

The J gene is TRBJ2-3, the V gene TRBV7-9; TRBD2 might be the D (5 bases). The CDR3 length is 13 residues. In germline, CDR1 is SEHNR, CDR2 FQNEAQ (reference sequence). The V gene lost 3 bases and the J gene lost 5 bases, with 9 bases spanning the gap. CDR3 in DNA: TGTGCCAGCAGCTTGGCCGGGGAAGATACGCAGTATTTT. Protein product: CASSLAGEDTQYF.

The chain joins TRBV7-2 to TRBJ1-5; 7 positions match TRBD1. CDR3 length: 13 amino acids. After removal of 5 bases from V and 6 bases from J, the junction contained 4 bases not matched to a gene. The germline V gene has CDR1 SGHTA and CDR2 FQGNSA. This CDR3 reads CASSRDRSQPQHF. Written as DNA, the CDR3 is TGTGCCAGCAGCCGGGACAGAAGTCAGCCCCAGCATTTT.

In this sample, this clone turned up once. The chain links TRBV11-3 to TRBJ2-6; D is undetermined. The CDR3 spans 16 residues. Germline-derived CDR1 and CDR2 are SGHNT and YENEEA. V gave up 1 base and J gave up 3 bases, with 10 bases separating them. In nucleotides, the CDR3 is TGTGCCAGCAGCTTAGGCATGGAGCGTGGGGCCAACGTCCTGACTTTC. Protein sequence: CASSLGMERGANVLTF.